Following are 31 T cell receptor beta chains from one sample sequenced in a study of blood T cell repertoires in COVID-19. Clones were read by immunoSEQ multiplex PCR, and TCRdb kept only the in-frame ones, dropping some. Among over 110,000 clones listed, roughly 80% were seen once. Sequencing was carried out using peripheral blood. These receptor sequences come from a man between 65 and 85 years old who had recovered from COVID-19.

This chain links TRBV11-2 with TRBJ2-5, with TRBD2 identical over 10 bases. V shed 2 bases and J 5 bases; nucleotides not matched to a gene: 5. The germline CDR1 and CDR2 sequences are SGHAT and FQNNGV. The CDR3 has 15 amino acids. CDR3 coding DNA: TGTGCCAGCAGCTTACCTCTAGCGGGAGTCGAGACCCAGTACTTC. Protein sequence: CASSLPLAGVETQYF.

The sample holds one count of this clone. The chain has TRBV9 and TRBJ2-5, with D possibly TRBD1 on 6 matching bases. The CDR3 runs to 14 residues. The germline V gene has CDR1 SGDLS and CDR2 YYNGEE. With 0 bases removed from V and 4 bases from J, the gap between germline ends came to 10 bases. The CDR3 region is CASSVGSGAETQYF. For the CDR3, the DNA is TGTGCCAGCAGCGTAGGCTCAGGGGCAGAGACCCAGTACTTC.

This chain joins TRBV4-3 and TRBJ2-1, with 11 bases that match TRBD2. This CDR3 has 17 residues. Germline V gives CDR1 LGHNA, CDR2 YSLEER. J was trimmed by 4 bases and V by 0 bases; bases with no gene match: 5. The CDR3 spells CASSQEVGTSGYNEQFF. CDR3 nucleotides: TGCGCCAGCAGCCAAGAGGTGGGGACTAGCGGTTACAATGAGCAGTTCTTC.

The chain recombines TRBV10-3 with TRBJ2-7, with D tentatively TRBD2 (5 bases). V was trimmed by 5 bases and J by 6 bases, leaving 14 bases between them. The CDR3 is 13 residues long. The germline V gene encodes CDR1 ENHRY and CDR2 SYGVKD. The CDR3 sequence is CAISRAETGEQYF. DNA for the CDR3: TGTGCCATCAGTAGAGCGGAGACGGGCGAGCAGTACTTC.

The chain recombines TRBV27 with TRBJ1-2; possibly TRBD1 for D (6 bases). V was shortened by 5 bases and J by 8 bases, with 15 bases between the two germline ends. The length of the CDR3 is 13 residues. Germline CDR1 reads MNHEY; CDR2 reads SMNVEV (reference sequence). The CDR3 DNA is TGTGCCAGCAGTCTGGTGGGGGCAGGGGGCTACACCTTC. Its translation is CASSLVGAGGYTF.

This clone has more than one count but fewer than ten. This chain's CDR3 is CASSIPADGGITYEQYF. In DNA, the CDR3 is TGTGCCAGCAGCATCCCAGCGGACGGCGGGATTACCTACGAGCAGTACTTC. The chain combines TRBV7-2 with TRBJ2-7; tentative D call: TRBD2 (6 bases). The CDR3 covers 17 residues. Per germline, CDR1 SGHTA and CDR2 FQGNSA. V was trimmed by 5 bases and J by 2 bases, leaving 22 bases between them.

V gene TRBV7-8 combines with J gene TRBJ2-7; 9 bases map to TRBD2. V lost 5 bases, J lost 5 bases, and 7 bases stayed unmatched. Germline V CDR1 and CDR2: SGHVS, FQNEAQ. The CDR3 sequence is 14 residues long. Here the CDR3 reads CASSTAGTSNEQYF. DNA of the CDR3: TGTGCCAGCAGCACCGCCGGGACTAGCAACGAGCAGTACTTC. Combining the CDR3 with reference TRBV7-8 and TRBJ2-7 gives the whole variable domain GAGVSQSPRYKVAKRGQDVALRCDPISGHVSLFWYQQALGQGPEFLTYFQNEAQLDKSGLPSDRFFAERPEGSVSTLKIQRTQQEDSAVYLCASSTAGTSNEQYFGPGTRLTVT.

This chain uses TRBV5-1 with TRBJ2-7, with D possibly matching TRBD2 (6 bases). This CDR3 is built from 15 residues. The germline V and J ends were trimmed by 2 bases and 0 bases, with 12 bases remaining between them. Germline CDR1 and CDR2: SGHRS and YFSETQ. CDR3 residues: CASSFSRGSSYEQYF. The CDR3 region has the DNA TGCGCCAGCAGCTTTAGTCGGGGGAGCTCCTACGAGCAGTACTTC.

This chain connects TRBV5-1 to TRBJ2-7; TRBD2 is a possible D gene (5 bases). Germline CDR1 and CDR2: SGHRS and YFSETQ. Trimming removed 0 bases from V and 3 bases from J, with 7 bases in between. CDR3 size: 13 residues. CDR3 amino acids: CASSLEGLYEQYF. Here the CDR3 DNA reads TGCGCCAGCAGCTTGGAAGGACTCTACGAGCAGTACTTC.

This clone appeared once. This chain connects TRBV18 to TRBJ2-7; a possible D gene is TRBD1 (6 bases). V lost 3 bases, J lost 6 bases, and 12 bases lay in between. CDR1 and CDR2 from the germline V gene are KGHSH and LQKENI. The CDR3 covers 13 residues. CDR3 region: CASSPRSGVEQYF. The CDR3 DNA sequence: TGTGCCAGCTCACCGCGGTCAGGGGTCGAGCAGTACTTC. Variable domain in full (rest from reference TRBV18 and TRBJ2-7): NAGVMQNPRHLVRRRGQEARLRCSPMKGHSHVYWYRQLPEEGLKFMVYLQKENIIDESGMPKERFSAEFPKEGPSILRIQQVVRGDSAAYFCASSPRSGVEQYFGPGTRLTVT.

This clone was counted a single time. V usage is TRBV5-1 and J usage is TRBJ2-7; no clear D. The CDR3 has 14 residues. Trimming removed 2 bases at V and 3 bases at J, with 12 bases between. CDR1 is SGHRS, CDR2 YFSETQ, per germline. CDR3 region: CASSFSARDYEQYF. CDR3 DNA sequence: TGCGCCAGCAGCTTTTCTGCCCGAGACTACGAGCAGTACTTC.

The chain links TRBV18 to TRBJ2-4; 10 nucleotides match TRBD2. V gave up 5 bases and J gave up 4 bases; unmatched junction bases: 2. The CDR3 loop spans 14 amino acids. Per the germline V gene, CDR1 is KGHSH and CDR2 is LQKENI. The CDR3 loop reads CASSGTSAKNIQYF. In DNA, the CDR3 is TGTGCCAGCTCAGGGACTAGCGCTAAAAACATTCAGTACTTC.

This clone was counted a few times. This chain joins TRBV19 and TRBJ1-2; D is uncertain. Germline lookup yields CDR1 LNHDA and CDR2 SQIVND (reference sequence). V gave up 8 bases and J gave up 7 bases, with 14 bases separating them. The CDR3 totals 12 residues. The CDR3 nucleotides are TGTGCCAGTGCTTTATCTGATAGTGGCTACACCTTC. It is translated as CASALSDSGYTF.

This chain joins TRBV4-1 and TRBJ1-3; TRBD1 is a possible D gene (5 bases). Germline V gives CDR1 MGHRA, CDR2 YSYEKL. CDR3 size: 16 residues. Trimming took off 0 bases at V and 0 bases at J, with 9 bases between the two ends. CDR3 residues: CASSQDGGGSGNTIYF. The DNA for the CDR3 is TGCGCCAGCAGCCAAGATGGCGGGGGCTCTGGAAACACCATATATTTT.

The genes are TRBV20-1 and TRBJ1-2; no reliable D call. V was cut by 3 bases and J by 7 bases, with 15 bases left in between. CDR1 and CDR2 from the germline V gene are DFQATT and SNEGSKA (reference sequence). The CDR3 is 13 amino acids. CDR3 in amino acids: CSASSRRASGYTF. The DNA for the CDR3 is TGCAGTGCTAGTTCTCGGAGGGCTTCTGGCTACACCTTC.

This chain connects TRBV30 to TRBJ2-1, with 8 bases lining up with TRBD2. CDR1 and CDR2 from the germline V gene are GTSNPN and SVGIG (reference sequence). This CDR3 spans 15 amino acids. The J segment lost 8 bases and the V segment lost 0 bases, leaving 9 bases of the junction unmatched. The CDR3 sequence is CAWSVVGLVSDEQFF. For the CDR3, the DNA is TGTGCCTGGAGTGTAGTGGGACTAGTCAGCGATGAGCAGTTCTTC.

The chain combines TRBV30 with TRBJ2-1, with D possibly TRBD2 on 5 matching bases. The CDR3 spans 11 residues. V was pared by 8 bases and J by 8 bases, with 13 bases between. Looked up from germline, CDR1 is GTSNPN and CDR2 is SVGIG (reference sequence). The CDR3: CALGHGDEQFF. DNA of the CDR3: TGTGCCCTAGGGCACGGGGATGAGCAGTTCTTC.

The chain recombines TRBV13 with TRBJ1-3; TRBD1 matches 7 bases. V dropped 4 bases and J dropped 2; count of bases not matched to a gene: 2. The CDR3 runs to 14 residues. CDR1 and CDR2 from the germline V gene are PRHDT and FYEKMQ (reference sequence). This CDR3 reads CASSSGTAGNTIYF. CDR3 in DNA: TGTGCCAGCAGCTCCGGGACAGCTGGAAACACCATATATTTT.

The chain links TRBV14 to TRBJ2-7; D is perhaps TRBD1 (6 bases). This CDR3 region has 14 residues. Germline CDR1 and CDR2: SGHDN and FVKESK. V was pared by 1 base and J by 2 bases, with 9 bases between. The CDR3 nucleotides are TGTGCCAGCAGCCAAGGGGGGCTCCCCTACGAGCAGTACTTC. This sequence encodes CASSQGGLPYEQYF.

The chain couples TRBV24-1 to TRBJ1-6; D may be TRBD1 (6 bases). CDR3 length: 14 residues. The germline V and J ends were trimmed by 12 bases and 6 bases, with 17 bases remaining between them. Germline CDR1 is KGHDR and CDR2 is SFDVKD. Here the CDR3 DNA reads TGTGCCGATTACGTCGCAGGGGTTAATTCACCCCTCCACTTT. This gives the protein CADYVAGVNSPLHF.

V is TRBV6-2 or TRBV6-3 and J is TRBJ1-2; 9 bases are a match to TRBD1. Trimming cost V 5 bases and J 2 bases; bases outside gene matches: 9. CDR1 is MNHEY, CDR2 SVGEGT, per germline. The CDR3 covers 16 residues. CDR3 region: CASSPSTGQGNYGYTF. The CDR3 region has the DNA TGTGCCAGCAGTCCCTCTACGGGACAGGGAAACTATGGCTACACCTTC.

The gene calls are TRBV30 and TRBJ2-1, with TRBD2 matching over 8 bases. V shed 3 bases, J shed 8 bases, and the junction held 9 bases outside the gene matches. The V gene's germline CDR1 is GTSNPN and CDR2 SVGIG (reference sequence). CDR3 size: 14 residues. The CDR3 protein is CAWSGTRPYDEQFF. DNA of the CDR3: TGTGCCTGGAGCGGGACTAGACCTTACGATGAGCAGTTCTTC. Full variable domain (rest looked up from reference TRBV30 and TRBJ2-1): SQTIHQWPATLVQPVGSPLSLECTVEGTSNPNLYWYRQAAGRGLQLLFYSVGIGQISSEVPQNLSASRPQDRQFILSSKKLLLSDSGFYLCAWSGTRPYDEQFFGPGTRLTVL.

The chain joins TRBV9 to TRBJ2-3, with TRBD2 matching over 12 bases. CDR3 length equals 14 residues. Looked up from germline, CDR1 is SGDLS and CDR2 is YYNGEE. V was pared by 0 bases and J by 10 bases, with 3 bases of the junction left unmatched. The CDR3: CASSVAGTSGPQYF. The CDR3, as DNA: TGTGCCAGCAGCGTAGCCGGGACTAGCGGGCCGCAGTATTTT.

CDR3 amino acids: CASSILGLQLINYNEQFF. The DNA for the CDR3 is TGTGCCAGTAGTATTCTGGGCCTCCAGCTGATAAACTACAATGAGCAGTTCTTC. The gene calls are TRBV19 and TRBJ2-1; D remains ambiguous. This CDR3 is built from 18 residues. Trimming pared 3 bases from V and 3 bases from J, leaving 21 bases between. In germline, CDR1 is LNHDA, CDR2 SQIVND (reference sequence). Based on the CDR3 plus reference TRBV19 and TRBJ2-1, the full variable domain is DGGITQSPKYLFRKEGQNVTLSCEQNLNHDAMYWYRQDPGQGLRLIYYSQIVNDFQKGDIAEGYSVSREKKESFPLTVTSAQKNPTAFYLCASSILGLQLINYNEQFFGPGTRLTVL.

The rearrangement links TRBV11-2 to TRBJ1-1, with TRBD1 matching over 11 bases. V was pared by 2 bases and J by 3 bases, with 5 bases of the junction left unmatched. The CDR3 spans 16 residues. Germline CDR1 and CDR2: SGHAT and FQNNGV. CDR3 sequence reads: CASSLPGQGVYTEAFF. The CDR3, as DNA: TGTGCCAGCAGCTTACCGGGACAGGGGGTTTACACTGAAGCTTTCTTT.

This chain connects TRBV19 to TRBJ2-1; 14 bases line up with TRBD2. Germline lookup yields CDR1 LNHDA and CDR2 SQIVND (reference sequence). V lost 5 bases and J lost 10; bases outside the gene matches: 10. This CDR3 spans 16 amino acids. In nucleotides, the CDR3 is TGTGCCAGTAGTCCAACCGGGACTAGCGGGAGAGGCGAGCAGTTCTTC. Protein product: CASSPTGTSGRGEQFF.

The chain employs TRBV7-6 and TRBJ2-7; 9 bases are a match to TRBD2. The CDR3 length is 15 residues. CDR1 is SGHVS and CDR2 is FNYEAQ in the germline V gene. Unmatched junction bases numbered 9, after V lost 5 bases and J lost 4 bases. In nucleotides, the CDR3 is TGTGCCAGCAGCCTCGGGGATAGCGGGAGTTACGAGCAGTACTTC. Encoded protein: CASSLGDSGSYEQYF. Looking up the rest from reference TRBV7-6 and TRBJ2-7 gives the full variable domain: GAGVSQSPRYKVTKRGQDVALRCDPISGHVSLYWYRQALGQGPEFLTYFNYEAQQDKSGLPNDRFSAERPEGSISTLTIQRTEQRDSAMYRCASSLGDSGSYEQYFGPGTRLTVT.

The chain combines TRBV6-1 with TRBJ1-3; D is undetermined. Trimming cost V 2 bases and J 1 base, with 6 bases left between them. The CDR3 extends over 14 amino acids. CDR1 is MNHNS, CDR2 SASEGT, per germline. CDR3 nucleotide sequence: TGTGCCAGCAGTGAAAGAGCATCTGGAAACACCATATATTTT. The encoded protein is CASSERASGNTIYF.

As for this clone: Other DNA sequences in this sample translate to the same CDR3. The V gene is TRBV9, the J gene TRBJ2-7, with 11 bases lining up with TRBD2. From germline, CDR1 is SGDLS and CDR2 YYNGEE. CDR3 length equals 14 residues. V was pared by 4 bases and J by 3 bases, with 3 bases of the junction left unmatched. The CDR3, as DNA: TGTGCCAGCAGCCCAGGACTAGCGGGCTACGAGCAGTACTTC. It is translated as CASSPGLAGYEQYF.

The rearrangement uses TRBV30 and TRBJ1-2; D is ambiguous. Germline CDR1 and CDR2: GTSNPN and SVGIG (reference sequence). The V end lost 8 bases, the J end lost 1 base, and 11 bases lay between the germline ends. This CDR3 is built from 12 residues. The CDR3 sequence is CALRQDNYGYTF. The CDR3 nucleotides read TGTGCCCTCCGCCAGGATAACTATGGCTACACCTTC. The variable domain in full, with the rest retrieved from reference TRBV30 and TRBJ1-2, is SQTIHQWPATLVQPVGSPLSLECTVEGTSNPNLYWYRQAAGRGLQLLFYSVGIGQISSEVPQNLSASRPQDRQFILSSKKLLLSDSGFYLCALRQDNYGYTFGSGTRLTVV.

This chain links TRBV11-2 with TRBJ2-7; 10 bases fit TRBD1. With V trimmed by 4 bases and J by 2 bases, 2 bases remained unmatched. CDR1 and CDR2 (germline): SGHAT, FQNNGV. The length of the CDR3 is 14 residues. CDR3 sequence reads: CASSSGTGAYEQYF. The CDR3 DNA reads TGTGCCAGCAGCTCCGGGACAGGGGCCTACGAGCAGTACTTC.